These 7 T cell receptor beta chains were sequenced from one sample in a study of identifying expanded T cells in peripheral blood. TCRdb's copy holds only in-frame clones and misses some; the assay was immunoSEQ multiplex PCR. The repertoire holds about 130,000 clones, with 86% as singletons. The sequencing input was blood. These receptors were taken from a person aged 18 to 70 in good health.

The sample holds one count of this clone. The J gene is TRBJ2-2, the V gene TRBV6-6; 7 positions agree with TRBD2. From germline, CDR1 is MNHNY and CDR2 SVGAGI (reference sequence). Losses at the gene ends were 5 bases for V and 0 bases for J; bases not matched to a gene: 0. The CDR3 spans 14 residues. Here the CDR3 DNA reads TGTGCCAGCAGTAGCGGGACGAACACCGGGGAGCTGTTTTTT. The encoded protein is CASSSGTNTGELFF.

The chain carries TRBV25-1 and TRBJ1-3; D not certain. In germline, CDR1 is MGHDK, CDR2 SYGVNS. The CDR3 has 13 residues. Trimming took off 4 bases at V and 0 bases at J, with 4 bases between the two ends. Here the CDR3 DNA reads TGTGCCAGCAGTGGGACCTCTGGAAACACCATATATTTT. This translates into CASSGTSGNTIYF.

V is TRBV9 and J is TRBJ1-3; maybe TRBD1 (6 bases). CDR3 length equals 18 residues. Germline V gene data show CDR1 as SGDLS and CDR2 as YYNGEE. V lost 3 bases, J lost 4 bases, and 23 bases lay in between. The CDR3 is CASSARKGPGAVGNTIYF. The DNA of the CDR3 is TGTGCCAGCAGCGCCCGCAAGGGACCGGGGGCGGTCGGAAACACCATATATTTT.

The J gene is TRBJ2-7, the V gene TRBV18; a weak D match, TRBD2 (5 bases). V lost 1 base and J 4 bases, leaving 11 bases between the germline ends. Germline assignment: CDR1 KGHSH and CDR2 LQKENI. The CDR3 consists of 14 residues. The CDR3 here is CASSPQTGIYEQYF. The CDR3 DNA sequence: TGTGCCAGCTCACCACAAACGGGGATATACGAGCAGTACTTC.

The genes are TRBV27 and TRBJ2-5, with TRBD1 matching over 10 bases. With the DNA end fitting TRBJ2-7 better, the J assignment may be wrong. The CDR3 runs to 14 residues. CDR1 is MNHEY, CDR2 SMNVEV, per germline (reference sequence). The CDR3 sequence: CASSIGQGGYEQYF. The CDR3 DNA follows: TGTGCCAGCAGTATAGGACAGGGGGGTTACGAGCAGTACTTC.

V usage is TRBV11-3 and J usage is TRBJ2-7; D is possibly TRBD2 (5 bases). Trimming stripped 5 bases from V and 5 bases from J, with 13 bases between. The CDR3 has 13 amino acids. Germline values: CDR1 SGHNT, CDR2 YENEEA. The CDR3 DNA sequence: TGTGCCAGCAGCCTTACTAGTTCCAACGAGCAGTACTTC. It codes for CASSLTSSNEQYF.

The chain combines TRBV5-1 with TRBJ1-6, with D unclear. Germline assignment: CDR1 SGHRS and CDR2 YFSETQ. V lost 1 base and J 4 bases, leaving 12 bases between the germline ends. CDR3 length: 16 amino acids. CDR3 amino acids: CASSLSGDLYNSPLHF. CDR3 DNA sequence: TGCGCCAGCAGCTTGAGCGGTGACCTTTATAATTCACCCCTCCACTTT.